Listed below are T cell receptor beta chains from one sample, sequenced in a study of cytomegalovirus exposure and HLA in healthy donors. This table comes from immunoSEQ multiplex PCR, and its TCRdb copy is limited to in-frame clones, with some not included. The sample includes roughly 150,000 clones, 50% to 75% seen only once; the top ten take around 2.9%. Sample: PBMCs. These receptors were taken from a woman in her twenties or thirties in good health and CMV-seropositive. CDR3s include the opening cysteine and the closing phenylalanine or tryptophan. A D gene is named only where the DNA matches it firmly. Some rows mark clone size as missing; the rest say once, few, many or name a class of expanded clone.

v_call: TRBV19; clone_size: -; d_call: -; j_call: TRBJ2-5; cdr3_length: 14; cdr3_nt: TGTGCCACTAGTAGCAGTGGGGGAGGCTCTGAGCAGTACTTC; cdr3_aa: CATSSSGGGSEQYF
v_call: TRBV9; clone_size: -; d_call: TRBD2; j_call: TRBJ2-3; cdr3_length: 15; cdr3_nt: TGTGCCAGCAGCGATAGCGGGGTTGCTTCAGATACGCAGTATTTT; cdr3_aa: CASSDSGVASDTQYF
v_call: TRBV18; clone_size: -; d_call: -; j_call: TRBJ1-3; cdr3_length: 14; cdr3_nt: TGTGCCAGCTCACAATCGGTCTCTGGAAACACCATATATTTT; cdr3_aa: CASSQSVSGNTIYF
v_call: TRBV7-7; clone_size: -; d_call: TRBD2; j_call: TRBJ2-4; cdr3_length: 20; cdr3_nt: TGTGCTAGCAGCTTAAAAGCCCCAAGACTAGCGGGATTCCCGGGGAACATTCAGTACTTC; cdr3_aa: CASSLKAPRLAGFPGNIQYF
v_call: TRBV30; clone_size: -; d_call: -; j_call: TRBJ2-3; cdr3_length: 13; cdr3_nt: TGTGCCTGGAGTGTCATGCGGACAGATACGCAGTATTTT; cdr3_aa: CAWSVMRTDTQYF
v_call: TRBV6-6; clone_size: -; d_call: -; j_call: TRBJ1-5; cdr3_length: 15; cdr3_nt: TGTGCCATCTCACCCGGGAGGGCAGGGAATCAGCCCCAGCATTTT; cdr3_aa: CAISPGRAGNQPQHF
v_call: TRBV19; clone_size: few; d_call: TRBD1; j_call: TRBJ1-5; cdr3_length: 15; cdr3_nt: TGTGCCAGTAGTATAGTCGGGACAGGGTACCAGCCCCAGCATTTT; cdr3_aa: CASSIVGTGYQPQHF
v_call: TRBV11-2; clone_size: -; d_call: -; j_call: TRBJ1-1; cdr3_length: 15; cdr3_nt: TGTGCCAGCAGCCTACCCCAGGAGGAGAACACTGAAGCTTTCTTT; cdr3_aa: CASSLPQEENTEAFF
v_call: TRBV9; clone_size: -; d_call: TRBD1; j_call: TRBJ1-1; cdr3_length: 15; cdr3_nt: TGTGCCAGCAGCGAACGACAGGGGGGGAACACTGAAGCTTTCTTT; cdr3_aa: CASSERQGGNTEAFF
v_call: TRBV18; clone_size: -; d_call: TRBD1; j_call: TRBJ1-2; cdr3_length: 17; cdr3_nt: TGTGCCAGCTCACCACCCCTGGGGACAGGACGATCCTATGGCTACACCTTC; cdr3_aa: CASSPPLGTGRSYGYTF
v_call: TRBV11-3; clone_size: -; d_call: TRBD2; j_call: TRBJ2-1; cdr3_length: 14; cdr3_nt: TGTGCCAGCAGCTTAGATCCTAGCGGGACCTCCCAGTTCTTC; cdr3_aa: CASSLDPSGTSQFF
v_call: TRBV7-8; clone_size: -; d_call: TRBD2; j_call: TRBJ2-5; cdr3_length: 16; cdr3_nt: TGTGCCAGCAGCCCCCGGGGGGAAGTGCGACAAGAGACCCAGTACTTC; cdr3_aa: CASSPRGEVRQETQYF
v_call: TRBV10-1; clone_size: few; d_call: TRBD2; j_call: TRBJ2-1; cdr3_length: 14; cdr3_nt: TGCGCCAGCAGTGCCGGCGGGGGGGCAAATGAGCAGTTCTTC; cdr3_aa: CASSAGGGANEQFF
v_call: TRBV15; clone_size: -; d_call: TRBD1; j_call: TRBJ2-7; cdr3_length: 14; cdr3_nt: TGTGCCACCAGCAAGGGTGGGACAGACTACGAGCAGTACTTC; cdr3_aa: CATSKGGTDYEQYF
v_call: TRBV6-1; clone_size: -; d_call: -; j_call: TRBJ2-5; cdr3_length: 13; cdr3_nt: TGTGCCAGCAGTTTGGACTACCAAGAGACCCAGTACTTC; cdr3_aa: CASSLDYQETQYF
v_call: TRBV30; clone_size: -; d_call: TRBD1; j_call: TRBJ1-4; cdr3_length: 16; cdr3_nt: TGTGCCTGCCGGGACAGGGGATGGACCGCCAATGAAAAACTGTTTTTT; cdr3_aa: CACRDRGWTANEKLFF
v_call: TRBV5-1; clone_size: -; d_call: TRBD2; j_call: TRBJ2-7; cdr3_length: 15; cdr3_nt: TGCGCCAGCAGCCAAGTCCCCAGCGGGGGGTACGAGCAGTACTTC; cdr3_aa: CASSQVPSGGYEQYF
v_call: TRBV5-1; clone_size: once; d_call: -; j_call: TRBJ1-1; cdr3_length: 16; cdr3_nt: TGCGCCAGCAGCACTCATCTCACCCTCGGGGACACCGAAGCTTTCTTT; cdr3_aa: CASSTHLTLGDTEAFF
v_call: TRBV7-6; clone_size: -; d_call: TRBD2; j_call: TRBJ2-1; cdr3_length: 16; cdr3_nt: TGTGCCAGCAGCCCACTTAGCGGGAGCTCCTACAATGAGCAGTTCTTC; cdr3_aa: CASSPLSGSSYNEQFF
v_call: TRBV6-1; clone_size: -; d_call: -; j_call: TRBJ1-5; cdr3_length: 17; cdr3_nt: TGTGCCAGCAGTGCCCTCGGGGGAGGGAAGGAGAGTCAGCCCCAGCATTTT; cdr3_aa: CASSALGGGKESQPQHF
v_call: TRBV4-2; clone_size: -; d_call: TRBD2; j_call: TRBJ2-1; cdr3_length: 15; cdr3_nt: TGTGCCAGCAGCCAAGCTGGCGGGGGGGAAAATGAGCAGTTCTTC; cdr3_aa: CASSQAGGGENEQFF
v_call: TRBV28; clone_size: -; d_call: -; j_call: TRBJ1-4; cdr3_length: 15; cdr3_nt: TGTGCCAGCAGTTTATTAGGGGGAAGAAATGAAAAACTGTTTTTT; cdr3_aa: CASSLLGGRNEKLFF
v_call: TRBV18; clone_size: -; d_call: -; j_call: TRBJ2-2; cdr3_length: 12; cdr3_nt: TGTGCCAGCTCACCAACTGGCGGGGAGCTGTTTTTT; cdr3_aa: CASSPTGGELFF
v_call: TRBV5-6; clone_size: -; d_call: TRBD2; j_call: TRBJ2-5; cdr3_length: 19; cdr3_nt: TGTGCCAGCAACACCGGGACAGGGGGACTAGCGGGGACCGGGGAGACCCAGTACTTC; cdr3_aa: CASNTGTGGLAGTGETQYF
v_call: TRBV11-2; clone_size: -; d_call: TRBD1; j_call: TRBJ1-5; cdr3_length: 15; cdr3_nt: TGTGCCAGCAGCTACGGACAGGCTCCTAATCAGCCCCAGCATTTT; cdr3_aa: CASSYGQAPNQPQHF
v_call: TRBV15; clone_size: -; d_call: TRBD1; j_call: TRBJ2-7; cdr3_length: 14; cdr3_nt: TGTGCCACCAGCAGAGATAGACAGGGACGAGCGGAGTACTTC; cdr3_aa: CATSRDRQGRAEYF
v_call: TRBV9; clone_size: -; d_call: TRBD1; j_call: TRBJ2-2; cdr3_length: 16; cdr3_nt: TGTGCCAGCAGCGTAGTGGGCAGGGGGATAACCGGGGAGCTGTTTTTT; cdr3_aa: CASSVVGRGITGELFF
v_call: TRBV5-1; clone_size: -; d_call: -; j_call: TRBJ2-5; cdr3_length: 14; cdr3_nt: TGCGCCACCTCGGGGCAGGGGTTCCAAGAGACCCAGTACTTC; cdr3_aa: CATSGQGFQETQYF
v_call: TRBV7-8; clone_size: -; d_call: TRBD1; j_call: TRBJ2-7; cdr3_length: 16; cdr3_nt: TGTGCCAGCAGCGCACAATCCGGGACAGGGGGCGACGAGCAGTACTTC; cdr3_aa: CASSAQSGTGGDEQYF
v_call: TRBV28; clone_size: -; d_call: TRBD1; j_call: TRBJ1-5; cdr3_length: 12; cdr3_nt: TGTGCCAGCAGTCCAGGGGGTCAGCCCCAGCATTTT; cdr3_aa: CASSPGGQPQHF
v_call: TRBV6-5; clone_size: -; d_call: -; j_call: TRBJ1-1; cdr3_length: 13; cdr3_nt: TGTGCCAGCACCGACAGCTTGAACACTGAAGCTTTCTTT; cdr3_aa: CASTDSLNTEAFF
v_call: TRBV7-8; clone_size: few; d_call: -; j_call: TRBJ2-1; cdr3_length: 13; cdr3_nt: TGTGCCAGCACCAGACAATCTTACAATGAGCAGTTCTTC; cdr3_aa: CASTRQSYNEQFF
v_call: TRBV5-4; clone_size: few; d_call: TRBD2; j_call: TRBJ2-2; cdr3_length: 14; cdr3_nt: TGTGCCAGCAGCTTAGGGCGGGAGACCGGGGAGCTGTTTTTT; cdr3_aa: CASSLGRETGELFF
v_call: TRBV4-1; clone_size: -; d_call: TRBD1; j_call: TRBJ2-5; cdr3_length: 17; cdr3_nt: TGCGCCAGCAGCGAGAAAGCCGGGACAGGGAATCAAGAGACCCAGTACTTC; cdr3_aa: CASSEKAGTGNQETQYF
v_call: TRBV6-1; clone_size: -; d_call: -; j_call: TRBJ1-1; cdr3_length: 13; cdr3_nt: TGTGCCAGCAGCGCGGCACTCCGGACTGAAGCTTTCTTT; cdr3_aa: CASSAALRTEAFF
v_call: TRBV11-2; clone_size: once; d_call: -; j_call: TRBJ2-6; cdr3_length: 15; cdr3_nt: TGTGCCAGCAGCTTTTTAGCCTCTGGGGCCAACGTCCTGACTTTC; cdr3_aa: CASSFLASGANVLTF
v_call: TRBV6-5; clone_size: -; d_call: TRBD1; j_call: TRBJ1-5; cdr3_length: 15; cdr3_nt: TGTGCCAGCAGTGACTCGGACAGGGGAGGTCAGCCCCAGCATTTT; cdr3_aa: CASSDSDRGGQPQHF
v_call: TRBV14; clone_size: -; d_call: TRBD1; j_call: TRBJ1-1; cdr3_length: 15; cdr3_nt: TGTGCCAGCAGCCAATATCAGGGGGCGACTACTGAAGCTTTCTTT; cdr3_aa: CASSQYQGATTEAFF
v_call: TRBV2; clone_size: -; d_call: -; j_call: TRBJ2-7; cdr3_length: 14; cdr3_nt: TGTGCCAGCAGTAGATACCTAGGGAGCTACGAGCAGTACTTC; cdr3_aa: CASSRYLGSYEQYF
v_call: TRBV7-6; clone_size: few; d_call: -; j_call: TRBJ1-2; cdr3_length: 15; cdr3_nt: TGTGCCAGCAGCTTAGCGCCAGGGGCCCCCCCTGGCTACACCTTC; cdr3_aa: CASSLAPGAPPGYTF
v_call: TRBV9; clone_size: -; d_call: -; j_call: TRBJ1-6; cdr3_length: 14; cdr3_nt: TGTGCCAGCAGCGCGGGGGTCAATAATTCACCCCTCCACTTT; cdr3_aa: CASSAGVNNSPLHF
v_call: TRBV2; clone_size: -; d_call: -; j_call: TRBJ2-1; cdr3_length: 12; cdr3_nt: TGTGCCAGCAGTGGGGCAGACAATGAGCAGTTCTTC; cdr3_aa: CASSGADNEQFF
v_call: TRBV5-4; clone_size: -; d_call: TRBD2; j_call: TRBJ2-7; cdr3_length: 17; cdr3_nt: TGTGCCAGCAGCATTAAGAAAGGTCTAGCGGGAGCCTACGAGCAGTACTTC; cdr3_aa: CASSIKKGLAGAYEQYF
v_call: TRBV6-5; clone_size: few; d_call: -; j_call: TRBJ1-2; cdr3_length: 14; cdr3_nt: TGTGCCAGCAGTGGCGTTGGGACATCTCATGGCTACACCTTC; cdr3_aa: CASSGVGTSHGYTF
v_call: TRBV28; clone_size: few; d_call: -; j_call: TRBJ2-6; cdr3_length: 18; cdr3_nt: TGTGCCAGCAGTTTATTGGGGGCCTCCTCCTCTGGGGCCAACGTCCTGACTTTC; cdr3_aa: CASSLLGASSSGANVLTF
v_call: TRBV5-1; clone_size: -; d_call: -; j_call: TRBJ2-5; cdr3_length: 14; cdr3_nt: TGCGCCAGCAGCTTGGGGGGGGGCATTGAGACCCAGTACTTC; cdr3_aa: CASSLGGGIETQYF
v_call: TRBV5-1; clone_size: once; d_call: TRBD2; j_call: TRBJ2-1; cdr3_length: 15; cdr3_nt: TGCGCCAGCAGCTTCGCACTAGCGGGAGCCAATGAGCAGTTCTTC; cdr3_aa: CASSFALAGANEQFF
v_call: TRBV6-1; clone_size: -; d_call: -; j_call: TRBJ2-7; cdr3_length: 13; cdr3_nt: TGTGCCAGCAGTAGAACAGGATCCTACGAGCAGTACTTC; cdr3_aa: CASSRTGSYEQYF
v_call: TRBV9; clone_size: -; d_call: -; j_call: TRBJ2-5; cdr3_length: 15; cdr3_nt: TGTGCCAGCAGCGTAGGCGGCAGAATCCAAGAGACCCAGTACTTC; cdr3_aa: CASSVGGRIQETQYF
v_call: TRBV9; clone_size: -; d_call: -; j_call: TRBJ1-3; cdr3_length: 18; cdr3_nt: TGTGCCAGCAGCGCCAAGACATGGGGTGGACAGTCTGGAAACACCATATATTTT; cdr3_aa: CASSAKTWGGQSGNTIYF
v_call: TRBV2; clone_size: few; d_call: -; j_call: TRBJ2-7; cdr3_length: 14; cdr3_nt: TGTGCCAGCAGTGGAAGTTGGGTACGGGGCGAGCAGTACTTC; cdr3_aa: CASSGSWVRGEQYF
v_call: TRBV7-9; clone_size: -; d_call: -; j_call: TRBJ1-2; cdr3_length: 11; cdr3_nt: TGTGCCAGCAGCTTTCGGGAGGGCTACACCTTC; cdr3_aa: CASSFREGYTF
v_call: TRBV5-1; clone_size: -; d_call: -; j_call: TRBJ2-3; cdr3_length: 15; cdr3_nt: TGCGCCAGCAGCCTGACAGGGACTGGCACAGATACGCAGTATTTT; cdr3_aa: CASSLTGTGTDTQYF
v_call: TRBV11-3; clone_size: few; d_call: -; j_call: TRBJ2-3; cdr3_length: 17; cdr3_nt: TGTGCCAGCAGCTCCGCTGGATTAGGGGTCCGCACAGATACGCAGTATTTT; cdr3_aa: CASSSAGLGVRTDTQYF
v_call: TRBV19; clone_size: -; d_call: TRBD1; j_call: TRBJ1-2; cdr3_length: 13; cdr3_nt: TGTGCCAGTGCCCGGGACAGCCGTTATGGCTACACCTTC; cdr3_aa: CASARDSRYGYTF
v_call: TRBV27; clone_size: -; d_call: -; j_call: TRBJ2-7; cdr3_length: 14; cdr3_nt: TGTGCCAGCAGTTACGCGGGTCTCACCTACGAGCAGTACTTC; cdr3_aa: CASSYAGLTYEQYF
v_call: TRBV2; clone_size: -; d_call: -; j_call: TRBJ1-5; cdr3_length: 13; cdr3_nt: TGTGCCAGTAGCGGGCTACCTAATCAGCCCCAGCATTTT; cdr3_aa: CASSGLPNQPQHF